The 7 T cell receptor beta chains presented below share a single source sample, sequenced in a study of cytomegalovirus exposure and HLA in healthy donors. The PCR ran on 60 Vbeta and 13 Jbeta primers. Produced via immunoSEQ multiplex PCR; TCRdb's table is partial and in-frame only. The listing contains 90,000 to 100,000 clones. Sequenced: PBMCs. The source is a woman aged 25-40 years in good health and CMV-seronegative.

V usage is TRBV6-5 and J usage is TRBJ2-7; D call uncertain. V was shortened by 5 bases and J by 3 bases, with 14 bases between the two germline ends. The CDR3 contains 14 residues. Germline V gene data show CDR1 as MNHEY and CDR2 as SVGAGI. The CDR3 sequence is CASSPVSRHYEQYF. CDR3 nucleotides: TGTGCCAGCAGTCCCGTAAGCAGACACTACGAGCAGTACTTC.

Concerning this clone: Given the absence of the conserved phenylalanine or tryptophan at the CDR3 end, a read error is likely. The chain recombines TRBV27 with TRBJ1-1; D is possibly TRBD1 (6 bases). V shed 7 bases and J shed 2 bases, with 20 bases lying between them. The CDR3 runs 16 residues. Per germline, CDR1 MNHEY and CDR2 SMNVEV (reference sequence). CDR3 coding DNA: TGTGCCAGCATTCCCGGGACAACCTTTTTTAACACTGAAGCTTTCCTT. Translation: CASIPGTTFFNTEAFL.

V and J are TRBV5-1 and TRBJ1-1, with D possibly TRBD1 on 6 matching bases. Deletions cut 1 base from V and 11 bases from J, with 12 bases between. There are 12 residues in the CDR3. Looked up from germline, CDR1 is SGHRS and CDR2 is YFSETQ. CDR3 nucleotide sequence: TGCGCCAGCAGCTTGCCTAGGGGGACCGCTTTCTTT. This gives the protein CASSLPRGTAFF.

The rearrangement uses TRBV28 and TRBJ1-2; TRBD1 is a possible D gene (6 bases). The germline V and J ends were trimmed by 4 bases and 7 bases, with 10 bases remaining between them. The CDR3 is 12 amino acids. Germline lookup yields CDR1 MDHEN and CDR2 SYDVKM. Here the CDR3 reads CASSSSGVGYTF. CDR3 coding DNA: TGTGCCAGCAGTTCCTCAGGGGTTGGCTACACCTTC.

CDR3 bases: TGTGCCAGCAGGAGACAGCACCAAGCTTTCTTT. Protein sequence: CASRRQHQAFF. The chain has TRBV6-5 and TRBJ1-1; perhaps TRBD1 as D (5 bases). The V end lost 6 bases, the J end lost 9 bases, and 11 bases lay between the germline ends. CDR1 is MNHEY and CDR2 is SVGAGI in the germline V gene. CDR3 size: 11 residues.

The CDR3 sequence is CASRTQGADYGYTF. CDR3 coding DNA: TGTGCCAGTAGGACACAGGGGGCGGATTATGGCTACACCTTC. V usage is TRBV19 and J usage is TRBJ1-2, with TRBD1 matching over 9 bases. Trimming cost V 6 bases and J 5 bases; bases outside gene matches: 7. The germline V gene has CDR1 LNHDA and CDR2 SQIVND (reference sequence). This CDR3 region has 14 residues. The variable domain in full, completed from reference TRBV19 and TRBJ1-2, reads DGGITQSPKYLFRKEGQNVTLSCEQNLNHDAMYWYRQDPGQGLRLIYYSQIVNDFQKGDIAEGYSVSREKKESFPLTVTSAQKNPTAFYLCASRTQGADYGYTFGSGTRLTVV.

The V and J genes are TRBV11-3 and TRBJ2-3; the match to TRBD2 covers 7 bases. V trimming: 5 bases; J trimming: 1 base; junction bases outside the gene matches: 9. CDR3 length: 16 residues. Germline V CDR1 and CDR2: SGHNT, YENEEA. CDR3 loop: CASSIGAGEGTDTQYF. In DNA form, the CDR3 reads TGTGCCAGCAGCATTGGGGCGGGGGAAGGCACAGATACGCAGTATTTT.